Presented here are 6 T cell receptor beta chains from one specimen sequenced in a study of blood T cell repertoires in COVID-19. TCRdb's table, derived via immunoSEQ multiplex PCR, lists solely in-frame clones and lacks some. The sample records a few hundred thousand clones, 70% to 90% being singletons. Source material: PBMCs or T cells enriched from blood (not recorded which). These receptors originate from a woman aged 18-29 years who had recovered from COVID-19.

The chain combines TRBV28 with TRBJ1-2; 10 bases agree with TRBD1. The CDR3 spans 17 residues. Germline V gives CDR1 MDHEN, CDR2 SYDVKM. V was pared by 6 bases and J by 4 bases, with 14 bases of the junction left unmatched. CDR3 loop: CASSPPGTGDWVYGYTF. DNA of the CDR3: TGTGCCAGCAGCCCTCCCGGGACAGGGGACTGGGTCTATGGCTACACCTTC.

The V and J genes are TRBV27 and TRBJ2-3, with D perhaps TRBD2 (5 bases). Trimming cost V 2 bases and J 2 bases, with 20 bases left between them. CDR3 size: 18 residues. The germline CDR1 and CDR2 sequences are MNHEY and SMNVEV (reference sequence). For the CDR3, the DNA is TGTGCCAGCAGTTTAGAGGGCGTGAGGCCCAGATTCACAGATACGCAGTATTTT. Its protein is CASSLEGVRPRFTDTQYF.

V and J are TRBV7-9 and TRBJ1-1; weak D call: TRBD1 (6 bases). Germline assignment: CDR1 SEHNR and CDR2 FQNEAQ (reference sequence). V dropped 1 base and J dropped 5 bases, with 11 bases sitting between them. This CDR3 contains 14 residues. Here the CDR3 DNA reads TGTGCCAGCAGCTTAGAATTACAGGGAACTGAAGCTTTCTTT. It encodes CASSLELQGTEAFF.

The chain is built from TRBV27 and TRBJ1-5; no clear D gene. V lost 5 bases and J 4 bases, leaving 6 bases between the germline ends. Germline V gene data show CDR1 as MNHEY and CDR2 as SMNVEV (reference sequence). The CDR3 length is 12 residues. The CDR3 sequence: CASSRWNQPQHF. CDR3 nucleotide sequence: TGTGCCAGCAGTCGGTGGAATCAGCCCCAGCATTTT.

The chain employs TRBV30 and TRBJ1-6, with D possibly matching TRBD1 (5 bases). The CDR3 consists of 14 residues. Germline values: CDR1 GTSNPN, CDR2 SVGIG (reference sequence). V was pared by 4 bases and J by 4 bases, with 11 bases between. In DNA form, the CDR3 reads TGTGCCTGGACCTTTAGGGGTTATAATTCACCCCTCCACTTT. This encodes CAWTFRGYNSPLHF.

This chain connects TRBV5-1 to TRBJ2-5; 9 bases line up with TRBD1. The CDR3 has 14 amino acids. V trimming: 4 bases; J trimming: 3 bases; junction bases outside the gene matches: 4. The V gene's germline CDR1 is SGHRS and CDR2 YFSETQ. CDR3 DNA sequence: TGCGCCAGCAGCCCAGGGGACAGGGAAGAGACCCAGTACTTC. Translated: CASSPGDREETQYF.